One and the same sample provided the 27 T cell receptor beta chains below, sequenced in a study of T-cell reconstitution after alpha-beta-depleted transplantation in children. Unique molecular identifiers were incorporated when the TCRbeta library was constructed. Using its own MiXCR run on the PCR reads, TCRdb lists one record per CDR3 protein. The top ten hold about 0.77% of the sample, which has hundreds of thousands of distinct CDR3 sequences, roughly 13% seen once. The starting material was PBMCs, obtained before TCRalphabeta/CD19-depleted stem cell transplant. These receptors originate from a girl aged 2 to 9 with congenital amegakaryocytic thrombocytopenia, due to receive a stem cell transplant.

This clonotype occurred many times. This chain links TRBV20-1 with TRBJ2-7; D remains unclear. Trimming removed 1 base at V and 7 bases at J, with 14 bases between. CDR1 is DFQATT, CDR2 SNEGSKA, per germline (reference sequence). The CDR3 has 13 residues. In DNA form, the CDR3 reads TGCAGTGCTAGAGTGGGCCGCCTCGGAGAGCAGTACTTC. Protein sequence: CSARVGRLGEQYF.

This clonotype was seen ten or more times. The J gene is TRBJ1-3, the V gene TRBV29-1, with unresolved D. V gave up 0 bases and J gave up 4 bases, with 13 bases separating them. The CDR3 totals 15 residues. CDR1 is SQVTM, CDR2 ANQGSEA, per germline. For the CDR3, the DNA is TGCAGCGTTGAAGATCTGGGGAGGTTCGGAAACACCATATATTTT. Its protein product is CSVEDLGRFGNTIYF.

This clonotype was detected ten times or more. This chain joins TRBV20-1 and TRBJ2-7; D is uncertain. V was trimmed by 5 bases and J by 0 bases, leaving 8 bases between them. The germline gives CDR1 DFQATT, CDR2 SNEGSKA (reference sequence). CDR3 length: 12 amino acids. The CDR3 sequence: CSAAPSSYEQYF. The CDR3 DNA is TGCAGTGCTGCCCCGAGCTCCTACGAGCAGTACTTC.

Ten or more counts support this clonotype. The chain joins TRBV12-3 or TRBV12-4 to TRBJ2-5; no reliable D call. The V end was cut by 2 bases, the J end by 5 bases, with 9 bases between. The CDR3 covers 13 residues. CDR3 in DNA: TGTGCCAGCAGTTTATGGCGGCGTGAGACCCAGTACTTC. It encodes CASSLWRRETQYF.

This clonotype was found a few times. J is TRBJ1-2 and V is TRBV7-9; no clear D gene. The V gene's germline CDR1 is SEHNR and CDR2 FQNEAQ (reference sequence). V was trimmed by 4 bases and J by 6 bases, leaving 18 bases between them. This CDR3 comprises 15 residues. The CDR3 bases are TGTGCCAGCAGCTCGGAGCCCGGAAGCGAGGATGGCTACACCTTC. Translated: CASSSEPGSEDGYTF.

The genes are TRBV3-1 and TRBJ2-2; TRBD2 matches 7 bases. Per germline, CDR1 LGHDT and CDR2 YNNKEL (reference sequence). After removal of 1 base from V and 2 bases from J, the junction contained 16 bases not matched to a gene. This CDR3 is 20 amino acids long. CDR3 in amino acids: CASSQVGLAESKDNTGELFF. The DNA for the CDR3 is TGTGCCAGCAGCCAAGTAGGGCTAGCGGAATCCAAAGATAACACCGGGGAGCTGTTTTTT. Full variable domain (rest looked up from reference TRBV3-1 and TRBJ2-2): DTAVSQTPKYLVTQMGNDKSIKCEQNLGHDTMYWYKQDSKKFLKIMFSYNNKELIINETVPNRFSPKSPDKAHLNLHINSLELGDSAVYFCASSQVGLAESKDNTGELFFGEGSRLTVL.

This clonotype was seen repeatedly, ten times or more. J is TRBJ1-4 and V is TRBV12-3 or TRBV12-4, with D hard to call. The CDR3 is 14 residues long. Between the trimmed V and J ends, which lost 1 base and 10 bases, there was a span of 13 bases. The chain's CDR3 is CASSLGFEYVKLFF. For the CDR3, the DNA is TGTGCCAGCAGTTTAGGGTTCGAGTACGTAAAACTGTTTTTT.

The chain joins TRBV5-1 to TRBJ2-2; 7 positions agree with TRBD2. In germline, CDR1 is SGHRS, CDR2 YFSETQ. The CDR3 is 15 residues long. V gave up 4 bases and J gave up 5 bases; unmatched junction bases: 8. CDR3 residues: CASSPAGVRTGELFF. The CDR3 DNA is TGCGCCAGCAGCCCGGCGGGGGTCAGAACCGGGGAGCTGTTTTTT. Together with reference TRBV5-1 and TRBJ2-2, the CDR3 gives the full variable domain: KAGVTQTPRYLIKTRGQQVTLSCSPISGHRSVSWYQQTPGQGLQFLFEYFSETQRNKGNFPGRFSGRQFSNSRSEMNVSTLELGDSALYLCASSPAGVRTGELFFGEGSRLTVL.

This rearrangement joins TRBV7-2 to TRBJ2-3; D remains unclear. The V gene's germline CDR1 is SGHTA and CDR2 FQGNSA. CDR3 length: 13 amino acids. V was pared by 5 bases and J by 4 bases, with 10 bases between. DNA of the CDR3: TGTGCCAGCAGCCTCATCCCACCAGATACGCAGTATTTT. Translation: CASSLIPPDTQYF.

In its sample, this clonotype was seen a few times. The chain joins TRBV5-1 to TRBJ2-3; D is undetermined. CDR3 size: 13 residues. The V and J ends lost 4 bases and 9 bases respectively, with 15 bases between them. Germline CDR1 reads SGHRS; CDR2 reads YFSETQ. This CDR3 is CASSNDLPKTQYF. The DNA for the CDR3 is TGCGCCAGCAGCAACGACCTCCCGAAAACGCAGTATTTT.

This clonotype appeared many times. The chain couples TRBV20-1 to TRBJ2-5; D unclear. Between the trimmed V and J ends, which lost 1 base and 5 bases, there was a span of 11 bases. Per the germline V gene, CDR1 is DFQATT and CDR2 is SNEGSKA (reference sequence). The CDR3 consists of 13 residues. CDR3 bases: TGCAGTGCTAGAGCCCCCGCCTGGGAGACCCAGTACTTC. Amino acids: CSARAPAWETQYF.

This clonotype was seen more than once but under ten times. The J gene is TRBJ2-7, the V gene TRBV5-1, with unresolved D. CDR1 and CDR2 from the germline V gene are SGHRS and YFSETQ. The ends were cut back, 4 bases at V and 10 bases at J, with 15 bases in the middle. The CDR3 spans 12 residues. The CDR3 coding sequence is TGCGCCAGCAGCCTGATAGCCGGAGTACAGTACTTC. This translates into CASSLIAGVQYF.

In its sample, this clonotype was seen a few times. The rearrangement links TRBV29-1 to TRBJ1-1, with a weak D call TRBD1 (5 bases). Germline V gene lookup returns CDR1 SQVTM and CDR2 ANQGSEA. The CDR3 contains 11 residues. V lost 6 bases and J 6 bases, leaving 11 bases between the germline ends. This CDR3 reads CSVRTGAEAFF. The CDR3, as DNA: TGCAGCGTGAGGACGGGGGCTGAAGCTTTCTTT.

The chain uses TRBV6-1 and TRBJ2-1, with 11 bases matching TRBD2. CDR1 is MNHNS and CDR2 is SASEGT in the germline V gene. V lost 7 bases to trimming and J lost 4 bases; unmatched junction nucleotides: 12. This CDR3 is 17 amino acids long. The CDR3 protein is CASTKGPGLAEYNEQFF. The CDR3 DNA follows: TGTGCCAGCACCAAAGGACCGGGACTAGCGGAATACAATGAGCAGTTCTTC.

A word on this clonotype: Just one base apart from a much larger clone, this may be a read error. V gene TRBV20-1 combines with J gene TRBJ2-1; TRBD2 aligns across 13 bases. Germline CDR1 and CDR2: DFQATT and SNEGSKA (reference sequence). There are 15 residues in the CDR3. The DNA for the CDR3 is TGCAGTGCTAGCGAAGGGACTAGCGGGATAAAAAAAAGGGTCTTC. Its translation: CSASEGTSGIKKRVF.

This clonotype was picked up many times. The chain uses TRBV5-1 and TRBJ2-3; TRBD2 aligns across 9 bases. The CDR3 extends over 14 amino acids. Trimming took 4 bases from V and 0 from J; bases not matched to a gene: 0. The germline V gene has CDR1 SGHRS and CDR2 YFSETQ. The CDR3 bases are TGCGCCAGCAGCACTAGCGGGAGCACAGATACGCAGTATTTT. This codes for CASSTSGSTDTQYF.

This clonotype came up many times. The V gene is TRBV24-1, the J gene TRBJ2-2, with D uncertain. The V end was cut by 4 bases, the J end by 7 bases, with 12 bases between. CDR1 is KGHDR, CDR2 SFDVKD, per germline. The CDR3 contains 14 residues. The DNA for the CDR3 is TGTGCCACCAGTGAGCCTCAAGAAAGCGGGGAGCTGTTTTTT. Amino acids: CATSEPQESGELFF.

In its sample, this clonotype was seen a few times. This rearrangement joins TRBV29-1 to TRBJ2-7, with TRBD2 identical over 8 bases. There are 14 residues in the CDR3. V was pared by 6 bases and J by 4 bases, with 11 bases of the junction left unmatched. Germline V gene sequence: CDR1 SQVTM, CDR2 ANQGSEA. CDR3 nucleotide sequence: TGCAGCGTAAGTCACGCCGGGACTAGATACGAGCAGTACTTC. It is translated as CSVSHAGTRYEQYF.

The sample holds a few counts of this clonotype. This chain links TRBV23-1 with TRBJ2-1; 13 nucleotides agree with TRBD2. TRBV23-1 is an open reading frame whose function is uncertain. The CDR3 spans 18 residues. Trimming cost V 1 base and J 2 bases; bases outside gene matches: 5. CDR3 loop: CASSQFRGTSGTYNEQFF. CDR3 DNA sequence: TGCGCCAGCAGTCAATTCAGAGGGACTAGCGGGACCTACAATGAGCAGTTCTTC.

This clonotype was observed many times. The chain combines TRBV20-1 with TRBJ2-1, with unresolved D. Deletions cut 5 bases from V and 0 bases from J, with 8 bases between. CDR3 length: 13 residues. CDR1 DFQATT and CDR2 SNEGSKA come from the germline V gene (reference sequence). For the CDR3, the DNA is TGCAGTGCTGTTCAGAGCTCCTACAATGAGCAGTTCTTC. Translation gives CSAVQSSYNEQFF.

In this sample, this clonotype turned up many times. The chain combines TRBV5-6 with TRBJ2-1; D remains ambiguous. The CDR3 loop spans 13 amino acids. Germline V gene lookup returns CDR1 SGHDT and CDR2 YYEEEE. V was pared by 2 bases and J by 8 bases, with 11 bases between. CDR3: CASSFTSADEQFF. The CDR3 DNA reads TGTGCCAGCAGCTTCACCAGTGCGGATGAGCAGTTCTTC.

This clonotype has just a few counts. V gene TRBV20-1 combines with J gene TRBJ2-7; D remains ambiguous. CDR1 is DFQATT, CDR2 SNEGSKA, per germline (reference sequence). CDR3 length equals 15 residues. V dropped 3 bases and J dropped 2 bases, with 17 bases sitting between them. CDR3 loop: CSARDGRSPTYEQYF. CDR3 DNA: TGCAGTGCTAGGGATGGACGGTCACCGACCTACGAGCAGTACTTC.

The chain joins TRBV12-3 or TRBV12-4 to TRBJ2-3; a possible D gene is TRBD1 (5 bases). This CDR3 has 14 amino acids. The V end lost 0 bases, the J end lost 6 bases, and 10 bases lay between the germline ends. The CDR3 coding sequence is TGTGCCAGCAGTTTAGCAGGGGATGGCGATACGCAGTATTTT. Its protein is CASSLAGDGDTQYF.

The chain couples TRBV19 to TRBJ2-1; 7 nucleotides match TRBD1. This CDR3 is 15 amino acids long. Per the germline V gene, CDR1 is LNHDA and CDR2 is SQIVND (reference sequence). V was clipped by 3 bases and J by 3 bases; unmatched bases: 5. The chain's CDR3 is CASSISPGGYNEQFF. The CDR3 DNA reads TGTGCCAGTAGTATTTCGCCAGGGGGCTACAATGAGCAGTTCTTC.

This clonotype was observed many times. J is TRBJ1-5 and V is TRBV28, with D possibly matching TRBD1 (5 bases). The CDR3 is made up of 15 amino acids. V was clipped by 1 base and J by 4 bases, with 11 bases between them. In germline, CDR1 is MDHEN, CDR2 SYDVKM. CDR3 region: CASSLSVRGNQPQHF. CDR3 in DNA: TGTGCCAGCAGTTTATCCGTGCGGGGGAATCAGCCCCAGCATTTT.

This chain links TRBV30 with TRBJ2-7, with D unresolved. Germline V gene lookup returns CDR1 GTSNPN and CDR2 SVGIG (reference sequence). Deletions cut 1 base from V and 4 bases from J, with 5 bases between. This CDR3 has 11 residues. The CDR3 coding sequence is TGTGCCTGGAGTGATCCATACGAGCAGTACTTC. Protein sequence: CAWSDPYEQYF.

This chain links TRBV6-5 with TRBJ2-5, with D perhaps matching TRBD2 (6 bases). V lost 9 bases and J 7 bases, leaving 24 bases between the germline ends. CDR1 is MNHEY and CDR2 is SVGAGI in the germline V gene. This CDR3 spans 15 amino acids. The CDR3 loop reads CASKVTGTPSGTQYF. The CDR3 DNA is TGTGCCAGTAAAGTTACTGGGACTCCCTCGGGGACCCAGTACTTC.